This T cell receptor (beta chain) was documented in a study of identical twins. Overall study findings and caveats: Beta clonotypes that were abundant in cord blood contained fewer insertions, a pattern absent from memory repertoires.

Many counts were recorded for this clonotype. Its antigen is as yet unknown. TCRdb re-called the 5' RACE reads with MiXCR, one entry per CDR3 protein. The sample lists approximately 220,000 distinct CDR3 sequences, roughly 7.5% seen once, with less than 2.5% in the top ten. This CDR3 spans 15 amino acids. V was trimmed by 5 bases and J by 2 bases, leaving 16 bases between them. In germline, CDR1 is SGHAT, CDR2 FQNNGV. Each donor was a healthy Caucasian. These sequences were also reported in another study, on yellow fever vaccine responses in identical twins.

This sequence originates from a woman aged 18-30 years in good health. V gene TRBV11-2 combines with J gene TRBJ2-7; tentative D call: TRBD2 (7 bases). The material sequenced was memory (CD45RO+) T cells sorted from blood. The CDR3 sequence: CASSRGAGAPYEQYF. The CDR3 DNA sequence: TGTGCCAGCAGCAGAGGTGCGGGGGCCCCCTACGAGCAGTACTTC.